Following are 5 T cell receptor beta chains from one sample sequenced in a study of cytomegalovirus exposure and HLA in healthy donors. PCR employed 60 Vbeta and 13 Jbeta primers. This table comes from immunoSEQ multiplex PCR, and its TCRdb copy is limited to in-frame clones, with some not included. The data show approximately 140,000 clones, around 79% seen once. Sequencing input: PBMCs. The origin of the receptors is a man aged 40-49 years in good health and CMV-seropositive.

CDR3 coding DNA: TGTGCCAGCAGATCGGGACAGAACACAGATACGCAGTATTTT. This encodes CASRSGQNTDTQYF. The rearrangement links TRBV27 to TRBJ2-3, with 7 bases aligning to TRBD1. The J segment lost 2 bases and the V segment lost 6 bases, leaving 5 bases of the junction unmatched. Germline V gene lookup returns CDR1 MNHEY and CDR2 SMNVEV (reference sequence). CDR3 size: 14 residues.

This clone came up once. The V call is TRBV6-1, the J call TRBJ1-1; possibly TRBD1 for D (5 bases). V lost 1 base and J 4 bases, leaving 13 bases between the germline ends. The CDR3 has 15 amino acids. The germline V gene has CDR1 MNHNS and CDR2 SASEGT. CDR3 amino acids: CASSEGIRVGTEAFF. The CDR3 region has the DNA TGTGCCAGCAGTGAAGGTATCAGGGTAGGCACTGAAGCTTTCTTT.

The chain combines TRBV18 with TRBJ2-2, with TRBD2 identical over 7 bases. Germline V CDR1 and CDR2: KGHSH, LQKENI. V was pared by 6 bases and J by 7 bases, with 14 bases of the junction left unmatched. The CDR3 loop spans 16 amino acids. CDR3 residues: CASSHGLVGSGGELFF. CDR3 DNA: TGTGCCAGCTCCCACGGACTAGTTGGGTCTGGCGGGGAGCTGTTTTTT.

The rearrangement links TRBV5-6 to TRBJ2-5, with 14 bases lining up with TRBD2. TRBJ2-7 matches the DNA end more closely, so the J call is doubtful. The CDR3 runs to 15 residues. The germline gives CDR1 SGHDT, CDR2 YYEEEE. CDR3 loop: CASSRGGLAGDEQYF. CDR3 bases: TGTGCCAGCAGCCGAGGGGGACTAGCGGGAGACGAGCAGTACTTC.

Comment on this clone: Other DNA variants within this sample encode the same CDR3. The chain couples TRBV2 to TRBJ1-4, with D possibly matching TRBD1 (5 bases). The CDR3 runs to 14 residues. Trimming left V 6 bases short and J 4 bases short, with 12 bases between. CDR1 and CDR2 from the germline V gene are SNHLY and FYNNEI. CDR3 protein: CASSEGGDNEKLFF. In DNA form, the CDR3 reads TGTGCCAGCAGCGAGGGAGGGGATAATGAAAAACTGTTTTTT. Full variable domain (missing parts from reference TRBV2 and TRBJ1-4): EPEVTQTPSHQVTQMGQEVILRCVPISNHLYFYWYRQILGQKVEFLVSFYNNEISEKSEIFDDQFSVERPDGSNFTLKIRSTKLEDSAMYFCASSEGGDNEKLFFGSGTQLSVL.